The T cell receptor beta chain under discussion was sequenced for a study of response to subunit inactivated influenza vaccine. This clonotype was seen only a few times. Its antigen is as yet unknown. MiXCR was run by TCRdb on the RT-PCR reads, yielding one entry per CDR3 protein. The data show under 850,000 distinct CDR3 sequences, with approximately 17% seen just once and roughly a tenth held by the top ten. Study-wide points: Authors suggested that a seasonal influenza vaccination recruits few new T cells each time.

V gave up 2 bases and J gave up 6 bases, with 17 bases separating them. This CDR3 comprises 15 residues. CDR1 is MNHEY, CDR2 SVGAGI, per germline. This TCR came from a man aged 50 to 60 who received an inactivated influenza vaccine. This chain connects TRBV6-5 to TRBJ2-7; D possibly corresponds to TRBD1 (7 bases). Source: PBMCs from blood, taken around 5 days after vaccination. The CDR3 is CASSYRGTEAPEQYF. The CDR3 bases are TGTGCCAGCAGTTACCGGGGGACAGAGGCACCCGAGCAGTACTTC.